This TCR beta chain was profiled in a study of cytomegalovirus exposure and HLA in healthy donors. Overall study findings and caveats: Using the classifier, cytomegalovirus status was reportedly diagnosed with high specificity and sensitivity. Compared with the roughly 670-donor mean, an Asian-associated ancestry cluster reportedly had fewer N-insertions, according to a later analysis.

The germline CDR1 and CDR2 sequences are SGHNT and YENEEA. The germline V and J ends were trimmed by 4 bases and 0 bases, with 7 bases remaining between them. This CDR3 is built from 15 residues. Note on this clone: What it recognizes is unknown.

The PCR was carried out with 60 Vbeta primers and 13 Jbeta primers. Clones were read by immunoSEQ multiplex PCR, and TCRdb kept only the in-frame ones, dropping some. The sample lists some 130,000 clones, around 70% seen once, with 1.6% in the top ten. The clonotype was recovered from a man younger than 45 in good health and CMV-seropositive. What was sequenced was PBMCs. This chain connects TRBV11-3 to TRBJ2-6, with D unclear. CDR3 nucleotide sequence: TGTGCCAGCAGCTCCCACAGCTCTGGGGCCAACGTCCTGACTTTC. Its protein is CASSSHSSGANVLTF.